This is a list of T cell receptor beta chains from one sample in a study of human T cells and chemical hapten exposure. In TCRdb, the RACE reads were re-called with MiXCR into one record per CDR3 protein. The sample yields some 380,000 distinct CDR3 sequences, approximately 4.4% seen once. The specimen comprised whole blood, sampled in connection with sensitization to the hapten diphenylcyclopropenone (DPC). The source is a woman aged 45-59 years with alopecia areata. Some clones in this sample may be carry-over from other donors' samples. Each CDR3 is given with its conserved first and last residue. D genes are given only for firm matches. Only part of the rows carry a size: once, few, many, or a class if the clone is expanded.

CDR3 DNA: TGTGCCAGCAGTCTAGGGACAGGGGGGACCCAGTACTTC; CDR3 protein: CASSLGTGGTQYF; J gene: TRBJ2-5; V gene: TRBV12-3/TRBV12-4; D gene: TRBD1; clone size: NA
CDR3 DNA: TGTGCCAGCAGTTCGGGTTATGGGGGAACGAGCACTGAAGCTTTCTTT; CDR3 protein: CASSSGYGGTSTEAFF; J gene: TRBJ1-1; V gene: TRBV6-5; D gene: NA; clone size: many
CDR3 DNA: TGTGCCAGCAGTGAAGACAGGGGGTACGACGAGACCCAGTACTTC; CDR3 protein: CASSEDRGYDETQYF; J gene: TRBJ2-5; V gene: TRBV2; D gene: TRBD1; clone size: many
CDR3 DNA: TGTGCCAGCAGCGCTGGACTACCATCCTACAATGAGCAGTTCTTC; CDR3 protein: CASSAGLPSYNEQFF; J gene: TRBJ2-1; V gene: TRBV11-2; D gene: NA; clone size: many
CDR3 DNA: TGTGCCAGCAGTCCCCGGGGTAGCGGTAGTACAGATACGCAGTATTTT; CDR3 protein: CASSPRGSGSTDTQYF; J gene: TRBJ2-3; V gene: TRBV6-5; D gene: NA; clone size: NA
CDR3 DNA: TGTGCCAGCACCGCCGGGAGCCTAGAAGCTTTCTTT; CDR3 protein: CASTAGSLEAFF; J gene: TRBJ1-1; V gene: TRBV7-9; D gene: NA; clone size: many
CDR3 DNA: TGTGCCAGCAAGGAGCTAGCGGGAGGCCGGGTCAATGAGCAGTTCTTC; CDR3 protein: CASKELAGGRVNEQFF; J gene: TRBJ2-1; V gene: TRBV6-2/TRBV6-3; D gene: TRBD2; clone size: many
CDR3 DNA: TGTGCCAGCAGCCATGTAATAGACCCGAGGCTGTTTTTT; CDR3 protein: CASSHVIDPRLFF; J gene: TRBJ2-2; V gene: TRBV3-1; D gene: NA; clone size: few
CDR3 DNA: TGTGCCAGCGGTGAGCAGGGACTTTCCTATAATTCACCCCTCCACTTT; CDR3 protein: CASGEQGLSYNSPLHF; J gene: TRBJ1-6; V gene: TRBV13; D gene: NA; clone size: few
CDR3 DNA: TGCAGTGCTAGATTGACAGGGGGCTTAGACCAGCCCCAGCATTTT; CDR3 protein: CSARLTGGLDQPQHF; J gene: TRBJ1-5; V gene: TRBV20-1; D gene: TRBD1; clone size: few
CDR3 DNA: TGCAGTGCTCCTCTGTTAGGAGAGCAGTTCTTC; CDR3 protein: CSAPLLGEQFF; J gene: TRBJ2-1; V gene: TRBV20-1; D gene: NA; clone size: few
CDR3 DNA: TGCGCCAGCAGCCTGGAGGGACAGGGGGCAATAGATACGCAGTATTTT; CDR3 protein: CASSLEGQGAIDTQYF; J gene: TRBJ2-3; V gene: TRBV5-1; D gene: TRBD1; clone size: many
CDR3 DNA: TGTGCCAGCGGAGACAGGGACAATTCACCCCTCCACTTT; CDR3 protein: CASGDRDNSPLHF; J gene: TRBJ1-6; V gene: TRBV6-5; D gene: TRBD1; clone size: many
CDR3 DNA: TGCGCCAGCAGCGACACAGGGGGCCGGGAAAAACTGTTTTTT; CDR3 protein: CASSDTGGREKLFF; J gene: TRBJ1-4; V gene: TRBV5-1; D gene: TRBD1; clone size: many
CDR3 DNA: TGTGCCAGCAGTTTATCCCTCCGGGTTTCGACCGGGGAGCTGTTTTTT; CDR3 protein: CASSLSLRVSTGELFF; J gene: TRBJ2-2; V gene: TRBV27; D gene: NA; clone size: many
CDR3 DNA: TGTGCCAGCAGCTTAGGAGGTCAAAAACTGTTTTTT; CDR3 protein: CASSLGGQKLFF; J gene: TRBJ1-4; V gene: TRBV7-9; D gene: NA; clone size: NA
CDR3 DNA: TGTGCCAGCACCGGGACAGGGGTTTCGGATGGCTACACCTTC; CDR3 protein: CASTGTGVSDGYTF; J gene: TRBJ1-2; V gene: TRBV12-3/TRBV12-4; D gene: TRBD1; clone size: NA
CDR3 DNA: TGTGCCAGCAGTTACTCGAGCTTGGGCAGTAACACTGAAGCTTTCTTT; CDR3 protein: CASSYSSLGSNTEAFF; J gene: TRBJ1-1; V gene: TRBV6-5; D gene: NA; clone size: NA
CDR3 DNA: TGCGCCAGCAGCTTGGTCCCAGGGACAGATACGCAGTATTTT; CDR3 protein: CASSLVPGTDTQYF; J gene: TRBJ2-3; V gene: TRBV5-1; D gene: NA; clone size: many
CDR3 DNA: TGCGCCAGCAGCGAGGGACTAACAGATACGCAGTATTTT; CDR3 protein: CASSEGLTDTQYF; J gene: TRBJ2-3; V gene: TRBV5-1; D gene: TRBD2; clone size: NA
CDR3 DNA: TGTGCCAGCAGCTTCGGGACGCCCCATTCGAGAGATACGCAGTATTTT; CDR3 protein: CASSFGTPHSRDTQYF; J gene: TRBJ2-3; V gene: TRBV9; D gene: NA; clone size: few
CDR3 DNA: TGCAGTGCTAGGGACCTAGCGTCTAGCACAGATACGCAGTATTTT; CDR3 protein: CSARDLASSTDTQYF; J gene: TRBJ2-3; V gene: TRBV20-1; D gene: NA; clone size: few
CDR3 DNA: TGTGCCAGCAGCTACCAATCGAGGAGCAATCAGCCCCAGCATTTT; CDR3 protein: CASSYQSRSNQPQHF; J gene: TRBJ1-5; V gene: TRBV7-8; D gene: NA; clone size: many
CDR3 DNA: TGTGCCAGCAGCGAGGGCGAACCCCTCTCCTATGGCTACACCTTC; CDR3 protein: CASSEGEPLSYGYTF; J gene: TRBJ1-2; V gene: TRBV3-1; D gene: NA; clone size: many